Detailed here is one TCR beta chain. Its antigen remains unknown. The time point here: newly diagnosed, previously untreated cHL patient sample. For comparison, PBMCs from newly diagnosed, untreated classical Hodgkin lymphoma were used. Germline CDR1 is SGHTS and CDR2 is YDEGEE. Trimming took 0 bases from V and 6 from J, leaving 7 bases between them. CDR3 length: 13 residues. Measured with immunoSEQ multiplex PCR; TCRdb has only the in-frame clones, and not every one. The profile shows approximately 35,000 clones, 90% to 95% of them singletons. The entry originates in a study of PD-1 blockade in classical Hodgkin lymphoma. Study outcomes and limitations: Relapsed/refractory patients reportedly had the lowest baseline TCR diversity, below newly diagnosed patients, who were below healthy donors.

The sequenced sample was peripheral blood mononuclear cells (PBMCs). This sequence originates from a human donor with classical Hodgkin lymphoma. V and J are TRBV5-8 and TRBJ1-5; maybe TRBD1 (6 bases). In DNA, the CDR3 is TGTGCCAGCAGCTTGGGAGGGGGTCAGCCCCAGCATTTT. It translates to CASSLGGGQPQHF.